Detailed here is one T cell receptor beta chain. The sample belongs to a study of blood T cell repertoires in COVID-19. Overall study context: From the United States, Italy and Spain came samples of acute and convalescent COVID-19.

Enrolled through a virtual design, the participants were between roughly 18 and 100 years of age and came from around 25 US areas. Germline V gene data show CDR1 as ENHRY and CDR2 as SYGVKD. V was pared by 6 bases and J by 0 bases, with 2 bases of the junction left unmatched. The CDR3 runs 14 residues. Some clones are missing from TCRdb's copy, which holds only in-frame ones; the method was immunoSEQ multiplex PCR. The table lists fewer than 350,000 clones, 85% of them singletons. The receptor comes from a woman between 45 and 60 years old who had recovered from COVID-19. The chain recombines TRBV10-3 with TRBJ2-7, with 10 positions matching TRBD2. Sequencing used PBMCs or T cells enriched from blood (not recorded which). Here the CDR3 reads CAIRLAGSSYEQYF. The CDR3 DNA is TGTGCCATCAGACTAGCGGGGAGCTCCTACGAGCAGTACTTC.